Below are 9 T cell receptor beta chains sequenced from a single sample in a study of CD8+ T cells in alopecia areata. The treatment denotes: oral pan-JAK inhibitor, 5-10 mg twice daily. The sequencing template was cDNA reverse transcribed from extracted RNA. This table comes from immunoSEQ multiplex PCR, and its TCRdb copy is limited to in-frame clones, with some not included. In the table there are about 140,000 clones, about 86% of which are singletons. The starting material was CD8+ T cells sorted from blood, obtained at week 4, from a patient treated with tofacitinib. All receptors derive from a human donor with alopecia areata.

The chain uses TRBV6-1 and TRBJ1-2, with D unresolved. The CDR3 runs 15 residues. V dropped 0 bases and J dropped 4 bases, with 12 bases sitting between them. Germline V gene sequence: CDR1 MNHNS, CDR2 SASEGT. The CDR3 DNA sequence: TGTGCCAGCAGTGAAGCGGACCCGCTCCTCTATGGCTACACCTTC. Its protein product is CASSEADPLLYGYTF.

The chain links TRBV27 to TRBJ2-3; D unclear. V lost 8 bases, J lost 3 bases, and 9 bases lay in between. Germline CDR1 is MNHEY and CDR2 is SMNVEV (reference sequence). The CDR3 consists of 12 residues. The CDR3 sequence is CASARGTDTQYF. CDR3 DNA sequence: TGTGCCAGCGCTAGAGGAACAGATACGCAGTATTTT.

The chain uses TRBV11-2 and TRBJ1-2; D is possibly TRBD1 (6 bases). Germline V lookup: CDR1 SGHAT, CDR2 FQNNGV. Trimming shortened V by 5 bases and J by 4 bases, and 20 bases separated the two germline ends. CDR3 length: 16 residues. This CDR3 reads CASSHSPGGQSYGYTF. The DNA for the CDR3 is TGTGCCAGCAGCCATTCCCCCGGTGGACAGAGCTATGGCTACACCTTC.

The chain carries TRBV7-9 and TRBJ1-1, with a possible D match to TRBD1 (5 bases). Germline V gene sequence: CDR1 SEHNR, CDR2 FQNEAQ (reference sequence). The length of the CDR3 is 15 residues. Between the trimmed V and J ends, which lost 6 bases and 4 bases, there was a span of 18 bases. The CDR3 is CASSRPGPPGTEAFF. The CDR3 DNA is TGTGCCAGCAGTCGACCGGGACCTCCGGGCACTGAAGCTTTCTTT.

DNA of the CDR3: TGTGCCAGCAGTTTACGCGGACTAGCGGTCGAGCAGTACTTC. Its protein is CASSLRGLAVEQYF. The rearrangement joins TRBV27 to TRBJ2-7, with TRBD2 matching over 10 bases. Germline trimming cut 2 bases from V and 6 bases from J; bases unmatched to any gene: 4. Germline V CDR1 and CDR2: MNHEY, SMNVEV (reference sequence). This CDR3 contains 14 residues.

The chain links TRBV4-1 to TRBJ2-1; 15 bases fit TRBD2. Losses at the gene ends were 3 bases for V and 10 bases for J; bases not matched to a gene: 4. Germline V gene data show CDR1 as MGHRA and CDR2 as YSYEKL. This CDR3 region has 15 residues. The CDR3 DNA follows: TGCGCCAGCAGCCAGCCGGGACTAGCGGGAGGAGAGCAGTTCTTC. It codes for CASSQPGLAGGEQFF.

The rearrangement links TRBV5-4 to TRBJ2-7; 7 nucleotides align to TRBD2. Germline lookup yields CDR1 SGHNT and CDR2 YYREEE (reference sequence). After removal of 0 bases from V and 1 base from J, the junction contained 7 bases not matched to a gene. The CDR3 extends over 16 amino acids. The CDR3 nucleotides are TGTGCCAGCAGCTTGGACCGGGGAGGGTTATCCTACGAGCAGTACTTC. The encoded protein is CASSLDRGGLSYEQYF. The whole variable domain, filled in from reference TRBV5-4 and TRBJ2-7, reads ETGVTQSPTHLIKTRGQQVTLRCSSQSGHNTVSWYQQALGQGPQFIFQYYREEENGRGNFPPRFSGLQFPNYSSELNVNALELDDSALYLCASSLDRGGLSYEQYFGPGTRLTVT.

The V call is TRBV19, the J call TRBJ2-2; D ambiguous. Germline V lookup: CDR1 LNHDA, CDR2 SQIVND (reference sequence). This CDR3 spans 10 amino acids. V lost 5 bases and J lost 6, with 1 base in between. Written as DNA, the CDR3 is TGTGCCAGTAGTGCCGGGGAGCTGTTTTTT. It yields the protein CASSAGELFF.

This clone was observed a single time. V and J are TRBV13 and TRBJ2-7; 8 positions agree with TRBD1. Germline trimming cut 4 bases from V and 1 base from J; bases unmatched to any gene: 6. Germline assignment: CDR1 PRHDT and CDR2 FYEKMQ (reference sequence). CDR3 length: 15 amino acids. CDR3 sequence reads: CASSSVGTGSYEQYF. The CDR3 DNA sequence: TGTGCCAGCAGCTCTGTTGGGACAGGATCCTACGAGCAGTACTTC.